Here is one T cell receptor beta chain with its context. Its antigen is still unknown. The data belong to a study of response to subunit inactivated influenza vaccine. General observations from the study: The authors put forward the suggestion that each seasonal influenza vaccination may bring in only a limited number of new T cells.

Trimming at V came to 5 bases and at J to 4 bases, leaving 10 bases not matched to a gene. This CDR3 is 16 amino acids long. From the RT-PCR reads, TCRdb called clonotypes with MiXCR, one entry per CDR3 protein. The sample has 150,000 to 200,000 distinct CDR3 sequences, about a tenth seen once. This sequence originates from a man aged 50 to 60 who received an inactivated influenza vaccine. Here the sequenced sample was non-naive T cells sorted from PBMCs, taken 40 to 50 days after vaccination. The genes are TRBV12-3 or TRBV12-4 and TRBJ1-3, with TRBD1 identical over 8 bases. The CDR3 spells CASSDGQGLNGNTIYF. In DNA form, the CDR3 reads TGTGCCAGCAGTGACGGACAGGGTTTGAACGGAAACACCATATATTTT.